The 16 T cell receptor beta chains reported below all come from one sample, sequenced in a study of a mutant IDH1 vaccine in newly diagnosed glioma. Time point reported: baseline, week 1 (first vaccination visit). Treatment specified: pre-vaccination baseline after standard-of-care therapy. Method: immunoSEQ multiplex PCR; TCRdb's copy keeps in-frame clones and lacks some. The data contain about 25,000 clones, roughly 93% of them singletons. Sample: PBMCs, taken from a glioma patient treated with radiotherapy, temozolomide or both. The source of these receptors is a middle-aged man with glioma.

Written as DNA, the CDR3 is TGTGCCAGCTCGGACACTAGCGGGATGCTCCCCGAGCAGTACTTC. As protein: CASSDTSGMLPEQYF. The chain carries TRBV18 and TRBJ2-7; 10 bases fit TRBD2. The V and J ends lost 6 bases and 6 bases, in that order; junction bases with no gene match: 11. The CDR3 has 15 residues. Germline V gives CDR1 KGHSH, CDR2 LQKENI.

The CDR3 here is CASSQGLDAEDTQYF. CDR3 in DNA: TGTGCCAGCAGTCAGGGGCTAGATGCGGAAGATACGCAGTATTTT. The rearrangement links TRBV5-4 to TRBJ2-3, with TRBD1 as a possible D gene (6 bases). Germline assignment: CDR1 SGHNT and CDR2 YYREEE (reference sequence). CDR3 length: 15 residues. V dropped 5 bases and J dropped 5 bases, with 18 bases sitting between them.

The chain combines TRBV19 with TRBJ1-2; D remains unclear. Trimming pared 2 bases from V and 8 bases from J, leaving 9 bases between. This CDR3 spans 12 amino acids. Germline CDR1 reads LNHDA; CDR2 reads SQIVND (reference sequence). The CDR3 region is CASSIKLGGYTF. The CDR3 nucleotides are TGTGCCAGTAGTATAAAACTCGGAGGCTACACCTTC.

The chain couples TRBV7-9 to TRBJ1-2, with TRBD1 matching 8 bases. CDR1 and CDR2 from the germline V gene are SEHNR and FQNEAQ (reference sequence). V shed 4 bases, J shed 8 bases, and the junction held 6 bases outside the gene matches. The CDR3 extends over 13 amino acids. CDR3 nucleotides: TGTGCCAGCAGCTCGTCAGGGGGCGGGGGCTACACCTTC. Protein product: CASSSSGGGGYTF.

This rearrangement joins TRBV10-3 to TRBJ2-7; 10 nucleotides align to TRBD2. The CDR3 is 14 residues long. Per the germline V gene, CDR1 is ENHRY and CDR2 is SYGVKD. V was clipped by 6 bases and J by 5 bases; unmatched bases: 7. CDR3 in amino acids: CAISPTTSGDEQYF. Here the CDR3 DNA reads TGTGCCATCAGCCCGACCACTAGCGGGGACGAGCAGTACTTC.

V gene TRBV4-1 combines with J gene TRBJ2-7; 8 bases line up with TRBD2. The CDR3 totals 16 residues. The germline gives CDR1 MGHRA, CDR2 YSYEKL. V was pared by 1 base and J by 1 base, with 6 bases of the junction left unmatched. This CDR3 is CASSQASGSTSYEQYF. The CDR3 bases are TGCGCCAGCAGCCAAGCAAGCGGGAGTACTTCCTACGAGCAGTACTTC.

The chain recombines TRBV11-2 with TRBJ1-3; no clear D gene. Trimming removed 2 bases from V and 0 bases from J, with 14 bases in between. CDR1 is SGHAT and CDR2 is FQNNGV in the germline V gene. The CDR3 extends over 17 amino acids. The CDR3 DNA reads TGTGCCAGCAGCTTATTCATGCCAGGACGCTCTGGAAACACCATATATTTT. Amino acids: CASSLFMPGRSGNTIYF.

CDR3 DNA: TGTGCCAGCAGCTTGGAGACTATCACAAAAGAGACCCAGTACTTC. Its translation: CASSLETITKETQYF. The chain recombines TRBV5-6 with TRBJ2-5; D possibly corresponds to TRBD2 (5 bases). The germline V gene encodes CDR1 SGHDT and CDR2 YYEEEE. The ends were cut back, 0 bases at V and 3 bases at J, with 12 bases in the middle. The CDR3 consists of 15 residues.

The chain is built from TRBV5-4 and TRBJ2-5; 14 bases map to TRBD2. The ends lost 4 bases at V and 5 bases at J; junction bases unmatched: 10. Germline loops: CDR1 SGHNT, CDR2 YYREEE (reference sequence). The CDR3 covers 17 residues. The CDR3 sequence: CASSLKGTSGSGETQYF. CDR3 coding DNA: TGTGCCAGCAGCCTGAAGGGGACTAGCGGGAGTGGGGAGACCCAGTACTTC.

The chain carries TRBV11-3 and TRBJ2-7; TRBD2 is a possible D gene (5 bases). Trimming stripped 5 bases from V and 7 bases from J, with 18 bases between. The CDR3 totals 14 residues. Germline assignment: CDR1 SGHNT and CDR2 YENEEA. The CDR3 coding sequence is TGTGCCAGCAGCCCAAGTGAGAGACCGGGGGAGCAGTACTTC. Protein sequence: CASSPSERPGEQYF.

The chain is built from TRBV5-4 and TRBJ2-5, with D possibly TRBD2 on 5 matching bases. The CDR3 is made up of 13 amino acids. CDR1 is SGHNT and CDR2 is YYREEE in the germline V gene (reference sequence). V gave up 4 bases and J gave up 2 bases, with 9 bases separating them. CDR3 bases: TGTGCCAGCAGCGACGGACTGCAAGAGACCCAGTACTTC. Translation gives CASSDGLQETQYF.

The genes are TRBV5-8 and TRBJ2-1, with 15 bases lining up with TRBD2. The germline V gene has CDR1 SGHTS and CDR2 YDEGEE. The CDR3 extends over 17 amino acids. Losses at the gene ends were 0 bases for V and 7 bases for J; bases not matched to a gene: 5. The CDR3 coding sequence is TGTGCCAGCAGCTTGGCCGGGACTAGCGGGGGGTTTAATGAGCAGTTCTTC. Encoded protein: CASSLAGTSGGFNEQFF.

This chain connects TRBV7-6 to TRBJ1-5, with D tentatively TRBD1 (5 bases). Germline V gene lookup returns CDR1 SGHVS and CDR2 FNYEAQ. The CDR3 contains 17 residues. V was trimmed by 1 base and J by 2 bases, leaving 15 bases between them. CDR3 nucleotides: TGTGCCAGCAGCTTAGGGGGGATCGGGAGTGGCAATCAGCCCCAGCATTTT. As protein: CASSLGGIGSGNQPQHF.

V gene TRBV23-1 combines with J gene TRBJ2-3; possible D gene TRBD2, 5 bases. TRBV23-1 qualifies as an ORF whose function is uncertain. Trimming removed 4 bases at V and 4 bases at J, with 18 bases between. The CDR3 loop spans 16 amino acids. This chain's CDR3 is CASSLLGRAGADTQYF. The CDR3 region has the DNA TGCGCCAGCAGTCTCCTAGGGCGGGCGGGCGCAGATACGCAGTATTTT.

The chain employs TRBV19 and TRBJ1-4, with 7 bases identical to TRBD1. The CDR3 consists of 13 residues. Trimming cost V 5 bases and J 10 bases; bases outside gene matches: 7. Germline V lookup: CDR1 LNHDA, CDR2 SQIVND (reference sequence). CDR3 amino acids: CASSDRAGGKLFF. In DNA form, the CDR3 reads TGTGCCAGTAGTGACAGGGCCGGGGGAAAACTGTTTTTT. Variable domain in full (rest from reference TRBV19 and TRBJ1-4): DGGITQSPKYLFRKEGQNVTLSCEQNLNHDAMYWYRQDPGQGLRLIYYSQIVNDFQKGDIAEGYSVSREKKESFPLTVTSAQKNPTAFYLCASSDRAGGKLFFGSGTQLSVL.

This chain joins TRBV6-5 and TRBJ2-5, with a tentative D call TRBD2 (5 bases). The CDR3 contains 14 residues. CDR1 and CDR2 (germline): MNHEY, SVGAGI. Trimming pared 6 bases from V and 4 bases from J, leaving 15 bases between. This CDR3 reads CASRSHGSRETQYF. DNA for the CDR3: TGTGCCAGCAGATCTCATGGGAGCCGAGAGACCCAGTACTTC.